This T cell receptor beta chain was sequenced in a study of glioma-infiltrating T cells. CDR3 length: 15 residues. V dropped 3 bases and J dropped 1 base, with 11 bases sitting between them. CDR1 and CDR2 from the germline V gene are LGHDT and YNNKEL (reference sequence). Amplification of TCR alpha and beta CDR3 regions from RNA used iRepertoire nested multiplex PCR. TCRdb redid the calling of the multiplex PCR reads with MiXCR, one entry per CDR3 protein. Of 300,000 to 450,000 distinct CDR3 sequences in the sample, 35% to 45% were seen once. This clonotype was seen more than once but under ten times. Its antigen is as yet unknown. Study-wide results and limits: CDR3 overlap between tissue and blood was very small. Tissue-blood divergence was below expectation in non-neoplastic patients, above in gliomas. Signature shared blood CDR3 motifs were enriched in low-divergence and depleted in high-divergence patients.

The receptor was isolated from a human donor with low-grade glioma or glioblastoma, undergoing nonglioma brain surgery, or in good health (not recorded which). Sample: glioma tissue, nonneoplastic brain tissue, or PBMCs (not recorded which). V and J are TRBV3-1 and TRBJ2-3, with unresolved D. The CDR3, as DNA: TGTGCCAGCAGCCACTCAAGGACCCGCACAGATACGCAGTATTTT. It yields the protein CASSHSRTRTDTQYF.